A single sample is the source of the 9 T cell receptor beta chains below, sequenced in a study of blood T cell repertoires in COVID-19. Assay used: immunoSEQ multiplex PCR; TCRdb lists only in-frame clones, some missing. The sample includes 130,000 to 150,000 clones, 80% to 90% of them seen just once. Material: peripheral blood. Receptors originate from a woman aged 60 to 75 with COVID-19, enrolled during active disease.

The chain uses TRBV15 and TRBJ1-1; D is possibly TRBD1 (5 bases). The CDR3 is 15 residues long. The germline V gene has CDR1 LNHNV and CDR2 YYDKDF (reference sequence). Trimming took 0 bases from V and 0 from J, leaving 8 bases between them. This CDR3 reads CATSRDQGLNTEAFF. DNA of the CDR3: TGTGCCACCAGCAGAGATCAGGGCCTGAACACTGAAGCTTTCTTT.

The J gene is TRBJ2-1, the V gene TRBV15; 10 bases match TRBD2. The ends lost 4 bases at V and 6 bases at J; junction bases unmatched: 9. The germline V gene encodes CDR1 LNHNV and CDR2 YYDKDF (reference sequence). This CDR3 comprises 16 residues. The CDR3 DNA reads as TGTGCCACCAGCAACCCGAGAGCGGGGGGGCGCAATGAGCAGTTCTTC. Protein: CATSNPRAGGRNEQFF.

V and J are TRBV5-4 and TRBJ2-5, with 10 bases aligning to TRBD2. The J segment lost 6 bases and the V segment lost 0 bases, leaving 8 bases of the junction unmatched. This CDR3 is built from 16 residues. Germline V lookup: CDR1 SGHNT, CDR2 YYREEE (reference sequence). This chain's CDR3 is CASSLAGSGGGKTQYF. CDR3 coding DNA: TGTGCCAGCAGCTTGGCCGGGAGCGGGGGGGGTAAGACCCAGTACTTC. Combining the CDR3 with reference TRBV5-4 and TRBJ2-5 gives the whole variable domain ETGVTQSPTHLIKTRGQQVTLRCSSQSGHNTVSWYQQALGQGPQFIFQYYREEENGRGNFPPRFSGLQFPNYSSELNVNALELDDSALYLCASSLAGSGGGKTQYFGPGTRLLVL.

The CDR3 coding sequence is TGTGCCAGAAGCCCGGGGGGCTCCGAGCAGTACTTC. Translated, it gives CARSPGGSEQYF. The chain carries TRBV5-3 and TRBJ2-7; weak D call: TRBD2 (7 bases). TRBV5-3 belongs to the ORF category, with a function that is uncertain. V was clipped by 4 bases and J by 6 bases, with 11 bases between them. The length of the CDR3 is 12 residues.

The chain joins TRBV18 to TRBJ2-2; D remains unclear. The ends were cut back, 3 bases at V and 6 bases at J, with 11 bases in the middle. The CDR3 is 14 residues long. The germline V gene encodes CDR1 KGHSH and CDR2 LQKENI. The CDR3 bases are TGTGCCAGCTCACCCAACCTGCAGTCCGGGGAGCTGTTTTTT. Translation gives CASSPNLQSGELFF.

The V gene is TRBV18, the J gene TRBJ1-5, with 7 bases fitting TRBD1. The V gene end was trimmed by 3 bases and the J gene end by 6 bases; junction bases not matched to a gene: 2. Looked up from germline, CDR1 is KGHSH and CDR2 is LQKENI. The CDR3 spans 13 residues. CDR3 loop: CASSPDRVQPQHF. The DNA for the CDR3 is TGTGCCAGCTCACCTGACAGGGTTCAGCCCCAGCATTTT.

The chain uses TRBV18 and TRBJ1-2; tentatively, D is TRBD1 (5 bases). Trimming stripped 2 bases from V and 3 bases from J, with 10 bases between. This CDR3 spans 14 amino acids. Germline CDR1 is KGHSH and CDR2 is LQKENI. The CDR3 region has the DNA TGTGCCAGCTCACCAGCAGGGAAACACTATGGCTACACCTTC. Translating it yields CASSPAGKHYGYTF.

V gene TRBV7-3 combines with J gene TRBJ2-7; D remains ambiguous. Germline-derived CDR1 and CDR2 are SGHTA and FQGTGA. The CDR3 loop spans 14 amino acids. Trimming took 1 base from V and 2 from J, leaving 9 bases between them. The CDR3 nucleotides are TGTGCCAGCAGCTTAATGTCAGAAACCTACGAGCAGTACTTC. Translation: CASSLMSETYEQYF.

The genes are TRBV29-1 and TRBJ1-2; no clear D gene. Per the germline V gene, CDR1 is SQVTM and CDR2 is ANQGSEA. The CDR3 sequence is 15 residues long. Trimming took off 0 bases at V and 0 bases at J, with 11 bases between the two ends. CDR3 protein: CSVEDMAGSNYGYTF. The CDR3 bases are TGCAGCGTTGAAGATATGGCAGGTTCTAACTATGGCTACACCTTC. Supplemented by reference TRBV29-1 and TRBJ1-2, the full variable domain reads SAVISQKPSRDICQRGTSLTIQCQVDSQVTMMFWYRQQPGQSLTLIATANQGSEATYESGFVIDKFPISRPNLTFSTLTVSNMSPEDSSIYLCSVEDMAGSNYGYTFGSGTRLTVV.